This TCR beta chain was recorded in a study of CD8+ T cells in alopecia areata. Study-level findings and limits: Higher clonality was seen in lesional scalp than in normal scalp, especially in alopecia totalis/universalis.

RNA extraction was followed by reverse transcription into cDNA, which acted as the sequencing template. Here immunoSEQ multiplex PCR was the method, and the copy in TCRdb shows in-frame clones only, minus some. This table has around 200,000 clones, roughly 59% appearing once. The germline CDR1 and CDR2 sequences are GTSNPN and SVGIG (reference sequence). Trimming cost V 6 bases and J 5 bases, with 13 bases left between them. The CDR3 spans 13 residues. Worth noting for this clone: Antigen unknown.

V is TRBV30 and J is TRBJ2-2, with D tentatively TRBD1 or TRBD2 (5 bases each). This receptor was taken from a human donor with alopecia areata. Sequenced material: CD4+ T cells sorted from blood, taken at week 0. The CDR3 reads CACPSWGTGELFF. CDR3 DNA: TGTGCCTGTCCCTCGTGGGGGACCGGGGAGCTGTTTTTT. Variable domain in full (rest from reference TRBV30 and TRBJ2-2): SQTIHQWPATLVQPVGSPLSLECTVEGTSNPNLYWYRQAAGRGLQLLFYSVGIGQISSEVPQNLSASRPQDRQFILSSKKLLLSDSGFYLCACPSWGTGELFFGEGSRLTVL.